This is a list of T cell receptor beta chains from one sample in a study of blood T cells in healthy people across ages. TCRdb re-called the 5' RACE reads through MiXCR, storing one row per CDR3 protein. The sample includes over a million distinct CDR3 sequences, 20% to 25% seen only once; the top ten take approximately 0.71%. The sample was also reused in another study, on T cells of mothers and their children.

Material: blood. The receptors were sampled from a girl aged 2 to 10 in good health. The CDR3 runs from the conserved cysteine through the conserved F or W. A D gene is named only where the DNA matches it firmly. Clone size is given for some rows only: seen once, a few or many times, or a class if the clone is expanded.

CASSFIASGANEQFF	TGTGCCAGCAGCTTTATAGCTAGCGGGGCTAACGAGCAGTTCTTC	TRBJ2-1	few	TRBD2	TRBV7-3
CSVEGGHF	TGCAGCGTTGAGGGGGGGCATTTT	TRBJ1-5	few	NA	TRBV29-1
CASSLSGGSPFHF	TGTGCCAGCAGTTTATCAGGGGGTTCACCCTTCCACTTT	TRBJ1-6	NA	NA	TRBV27
CASSPRLAGTEETQYF	TGTGCCAGCAGCCCTCGACTAGCGGGGACCGAAGAGACCCAGTACTTC	TRBJ2-5	NA	TRBD2	TRBV27
CASYGQGSYNEQFF	TGTGCCAGCTACGGACAGGGCTCATACAATGAGCAGTTCTTC	TRBJ2-1	NA	TRBD1	TRBV28
CASSEGPPGSMNEQFF	TGTGCCAGCAGCGAGGGACCACCCGGGTCTATGAATGAGCAGTTCTTC	TRBJ2-1	NA	NA	TRBV2
CSVEVRGARVEAFF	TGCAGCGTTGAAGTGAGGGGTGCTAGGGTTGAAGCTTTCTTT	TRBJ1-1	NA	NA	TRBV29-1
CSAREGAGELFF	TGCAGTGCTAGAGAGGGGGCCGGGGAGCTGTTTTTT	TRBJ2-2	NA	NA	TRBV20-1
CASSFSGLAGETQYF	TGTGCCAGCAGCTTTAGTGGACTAGCGGGAGAGACCCAGTACTTC	TRBJ2-5	NA	TRBD2	TRBV7-3
CATSGRGNGELFF	TGTGCCACCAGTGGGCGGGGAAACGGGGAGCTGTTTTTT	TRBJ2-2	NA	NA	TRBV24-1
CASSYLSGAHNEQFF	TGTGCCAGCAGTTACCTTAGCGGGGCTCACAATGAGCAGTTCTTC	TRBJ2-1	NA	TRBD2	TRBV6-2/TRBV6-3
CASSPSFGLWSKETQYF	TGCGCCAGCAGCCCGTCCTTCGGACTATGGAGCAAAGAGACCCAGTACTTC	TRBJ2-5	NA	NA	TRBV5-1
CASSLKQGGHEQFF	TGTGCCAGCAGCTTAAAACAGGGTGGGCATGAGCAGTTCTTC	TRBJ2-1	NA	NA	TRBV7-3
CACSFGMETQYF	TGCGCCTGCAGCTTCGGCATGGAGACCCAGTACTTC	TRBJ2-5	few	NA	TRBV5-1